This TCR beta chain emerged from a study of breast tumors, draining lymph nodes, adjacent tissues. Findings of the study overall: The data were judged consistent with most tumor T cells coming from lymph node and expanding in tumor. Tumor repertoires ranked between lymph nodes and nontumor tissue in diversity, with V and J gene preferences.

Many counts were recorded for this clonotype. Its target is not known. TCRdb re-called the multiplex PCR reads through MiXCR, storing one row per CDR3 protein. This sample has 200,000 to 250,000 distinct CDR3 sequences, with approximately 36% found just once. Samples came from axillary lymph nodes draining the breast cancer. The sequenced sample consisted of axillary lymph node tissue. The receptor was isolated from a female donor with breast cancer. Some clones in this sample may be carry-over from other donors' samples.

The CDR3 loop reads CSVAMAGHGYTF. Written as DNA, the CDR3 is TGCAGCGTTGCGATGGCAGGGCATGGCTACACCTTC. The chain uses TRBV29-1 and TRBJ1-2; the D gene is possibly TRBD1 (5 bases). Looked up from germline, CDR1 is SQVTM and CDR2 is ANQGSEA. Trimming cost V 4 bases and J 6 bases, with 12 bases left between them. The CDR3 totals 12 residues.